One sample yielded the 9 T cell receptor beta chains listed below, sequenced in a study of long-term antiretroviral therapy in people with HIV. Samples were assayed with immunoSEQ v3.0 at survey level. Profiling relied on immunoSEQ multiplex PCR, and the TCRdb table lists in-frame clones only, not all of them. The table lists some 28,000 clones, 95% of them singletons, with approximately 2.8% in the top ten. The specimen was unsorted PBMCs, collected 5.3 years after starting antiretroviral therapy. These receptors were collected from a man aged 45-65 years with HIV.

Written as DNA, the CDR3 is TGTGCCAGCAGCGCCGGGGGGGACTACGAGCAGTACTTC. This translates into CASSAGGDYEQYF. The chain has TRBV5-8 and TRBJ2-7; 8 nucleotides agree with TRBD2. There are 13 residues in the CDR3. Germline V lookup: CDR1 SGHTS, CDR2 YDEGEE. The V gene end was trimmed by 4 bases and the J gene end by 3 bases; junction bases not matched to a gene: 3.

The chain carries TRBV4-1 and TRBJ2-3, with D possibly matching TRBD2 (5 bases). From germline, CDR1 is MGHRA and CDR2 YSYEKL. The V gene lost 1 base and the J gene lost 5 bases, with 7 bases spanning the gap. The CDR3 is 13 residues long. CDR3 nucleotides: TGCGCCAGCAGCCAAGCGGACTTAGATACGCAGTATTTT. This translates into CASSQADLDTQYF.

This chain joins TRBV5-4 and TRBJ2-6, with D perhaps matching TRBD1 or TRBD2 (6 bases each). Germline CDR1 is SGHNT and CDR2 is YYREEE (reference sequence). V shed 3 bases and J shed 4 bases, with 20 bases lying between them. The length of the CDR3 is 18 residues. The CDR3 sequence: CASSSKFGGSLGANVLTF. Here the CDR3 DNA reads TGTGCCAGCAGCTCGAAGTTCGGGGGCTCATTGGGGGCCAACGTCCTGACTTTC.

This clone has just a few counts. The J gene is TRBJ1-2, the V gene TRBV19; no definite D call. The germline V gene has CDR1 LNHDA and CDR2 SQIVND (reference sequence). This CDR3 spans 14 amino acids. V dropped 2 bases and J dropped 8 bases, with 15 bases sitting between them. CDR3 nucleotides: TGTGCCAGTAGTATACGTACGCGACTCGAGGGCTACACCTTC. Translated, it gives CASSIRTRLEGYTF. Looking up the rest from reference TRBV19 and TRBJ1-2 gives the full variable domain: DGGITQSPKYLFRKEGQNVTLSCEQNLNHDAMYWYRQDPGQGLRLIYYSQIVNDFQKGDIAEGYSVSREKKESFPLTVTSAQKNPTAFYLCASSIRTRLEGYTFGSGTRLTVV.

The rearrangement joins TRBV6-1 to TRBJ1-3; 7 bases map to TRBD1. The CDR3 spans 14 residues. CDR1 and CDR2 (germline): MNHNS, SASEGT. V dropped 2 bases and J dropped 4; count of bases not matched to a gene: 2. The chain's CDR3 is CASSERGQGNTIYF. CDR3 DNA: TGTGCCAGCAGTGAACGGGGACAGGGAAACACCATATATTTT.

This chain connects TRBV29-1 to TRBJ2-3; unclear D gene. The CDR3 runs to 12 residues. V was pared by 5 bases and J by 4 bases, with 10 bases between. Germline values: CDR1 SQVTM, CDR2 ANQGSEA. The CDR3: CSVSQFPDTQYF. The CDR3 coding sequence is TGCAGCGTTTCCCAGTTCCCAGATACGCAGTATTTT.

The count of this clone is one. The chain combines TRBV19 with TRBJ2-1, with D perhaps matching TRBD1 (5 bases). From germline, CDR1 is LNHDA and CDR2 SQIVND (reference sequence). The V end lost 9 bases, the J end lost 3 bases, and 12 bases lay between the germline ends. The CDR3 contains 13 residues. In DNA, the CDR3 is TGTGCCAGCTCGGACATCAACTACAATGAGCAGTTCTTC. It specifies CASSDINYNEQFF.

V is TRBV19 and J is TRBJ1-2; 7 bases are a match to TRBD1. The CDR3 runs 15 residues. Germline V lookup: CDR1 LNHDA, CDR2 SQIVND (reference sequence). The V segment lost 3 bases and the J segment 5 bases; nucleotides outside the gene matches: 9. The CDR3 is CASSIRGQKLYGYTF. Written as DNA, the CDR3 is TGTGCCAGTAGTATCAGGGGACAGAAACTTTATGGCTACACCTTC.

The V gene is TRBV6-1, the J gene TRBJ1-2; D is unresolved. The CDR3 loop spans 14 amino acids. Germline lookup yields CDR1 MNHNS and CDR2 SASEGT. V was pared by 2 bases and J by 0 bases, with 7 bases between. The CDR3, as DNA: TGTGCCAGCAGTGAACCCGACACTAACTATGGCTACACCTTC. It translates to CASSEPDTNYGYTF.